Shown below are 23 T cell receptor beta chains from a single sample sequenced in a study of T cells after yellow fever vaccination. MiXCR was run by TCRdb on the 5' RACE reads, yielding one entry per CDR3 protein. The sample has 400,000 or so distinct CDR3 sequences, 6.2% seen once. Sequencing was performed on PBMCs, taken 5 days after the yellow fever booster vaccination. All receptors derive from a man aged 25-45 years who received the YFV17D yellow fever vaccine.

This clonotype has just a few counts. CDR3 region: CSAPTLAGHYGYTF. The DNA of the CDR3 is TGCAGTGCACCAACTTTGGCAGGTCACTATGGCTACACCTTC. The chain couples TRBV20-1 to TRBJ1-2; D remains ambiguous. V lost 6 bases, J lost 3 bases, and 17 bases lay in between. The CDR3 runs 14 residues. Germline-derived CDR1 and CDR2 are DFQATT and SNEGSKA (reference sequence).

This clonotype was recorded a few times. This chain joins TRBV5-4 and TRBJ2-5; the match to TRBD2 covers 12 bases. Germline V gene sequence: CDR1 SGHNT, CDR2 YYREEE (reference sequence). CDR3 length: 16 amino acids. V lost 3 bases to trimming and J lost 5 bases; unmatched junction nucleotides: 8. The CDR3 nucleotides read TGTGCCAGCAGCTCTAGCGGGAGGGGAACTGGGGAGACCCAGTACTTC. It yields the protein CASSSSGRGTGETQYF.

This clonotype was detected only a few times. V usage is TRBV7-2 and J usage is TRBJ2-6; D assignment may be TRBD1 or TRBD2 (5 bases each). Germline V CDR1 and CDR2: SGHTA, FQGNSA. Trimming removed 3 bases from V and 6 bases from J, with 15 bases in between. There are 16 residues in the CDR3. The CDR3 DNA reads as TGTGCCAGCAGCTTGGACACCAGCCGGGAGGCCAACGTCCTGACTTTC. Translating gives CASSLDTSREANVLTF. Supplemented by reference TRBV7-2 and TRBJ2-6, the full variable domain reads GAGVSQSPSNKVTEKGKDVELRCDPISGHTALYWYRQSLGQGLEFLIYFQGNSAPDKSGLPSDRFSAERTGGSVSTLTIQRTQQEDSAVYLCASSLDTSREANVLTFGAGSRLTVL.

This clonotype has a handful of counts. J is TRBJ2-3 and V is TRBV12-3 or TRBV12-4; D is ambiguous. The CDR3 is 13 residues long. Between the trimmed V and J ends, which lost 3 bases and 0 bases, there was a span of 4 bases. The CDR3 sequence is CASSFYSTDTQYF. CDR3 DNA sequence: TGTGCCAGCAGTTTCTACAGCACAGATACGCAGTATTTT.

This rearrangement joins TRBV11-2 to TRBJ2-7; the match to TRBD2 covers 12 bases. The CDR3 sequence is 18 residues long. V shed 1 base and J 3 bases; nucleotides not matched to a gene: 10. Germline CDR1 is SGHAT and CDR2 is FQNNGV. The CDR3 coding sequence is TGTGCCAGCAGCTTAGGAGTCCTAGCGGGAGGGCCTCACTACGAGCAGTACTTC. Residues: CASSLGVLAGGPHYEQYF. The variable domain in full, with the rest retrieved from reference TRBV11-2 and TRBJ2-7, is EAGVAQSPRYKIIEKRQSVAFWCNPISGHATLYWYQQILGQGPKLLIQFQNNGVVDDSQLPKDRFSAERLKGVDSTLKIQPAKLEDSAVYLCASSLGVLAGGPHYEQYFGPGTRLTVT.

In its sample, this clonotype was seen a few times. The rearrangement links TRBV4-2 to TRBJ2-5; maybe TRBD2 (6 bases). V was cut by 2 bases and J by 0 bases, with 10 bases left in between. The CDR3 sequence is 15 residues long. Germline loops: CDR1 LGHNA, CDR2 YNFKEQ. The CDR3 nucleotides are TGTGCCAGCAGCCAAAATCGGGAGTACCAAGAGACCCAGTACTTC. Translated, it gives CASSQNREYQETQYF.

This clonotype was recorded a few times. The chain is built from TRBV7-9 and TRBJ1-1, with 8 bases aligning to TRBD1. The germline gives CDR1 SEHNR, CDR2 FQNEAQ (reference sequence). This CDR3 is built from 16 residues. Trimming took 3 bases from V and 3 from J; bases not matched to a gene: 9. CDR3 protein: CASSLAGGKWDTEAFF. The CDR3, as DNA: TGTGCCAGCAGCTTGGCAGGGGGCAAATGGGACACTGAAGCTTTCTTT.

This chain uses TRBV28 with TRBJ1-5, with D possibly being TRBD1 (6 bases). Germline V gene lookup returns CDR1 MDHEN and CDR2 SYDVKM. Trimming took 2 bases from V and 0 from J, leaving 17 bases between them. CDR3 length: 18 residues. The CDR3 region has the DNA TGTGCCAGCAGTTTAGTCAGGGGAGGAAGTATTAGCAATCAGCCCCAGCATTTT. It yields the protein CASSLVRGGSISNQPQHF.

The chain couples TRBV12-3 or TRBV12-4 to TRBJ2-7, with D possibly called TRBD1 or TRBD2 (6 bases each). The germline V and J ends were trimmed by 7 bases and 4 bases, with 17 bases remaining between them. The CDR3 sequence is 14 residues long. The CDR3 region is CASTKGGRVYEQYF. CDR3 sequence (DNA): TGTGCCAGCACCAAGGGGGGAAGGGTTTACGAGCAGTACTTC.

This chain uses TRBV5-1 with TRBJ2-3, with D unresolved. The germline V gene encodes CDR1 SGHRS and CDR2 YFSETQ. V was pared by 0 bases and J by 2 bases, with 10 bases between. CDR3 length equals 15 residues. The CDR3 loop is CASSLELDSTDTQYF. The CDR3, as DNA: TGCGCCAGCAGCTTGGAGTTGGATTCCACAGATACGCAGTATTTT.

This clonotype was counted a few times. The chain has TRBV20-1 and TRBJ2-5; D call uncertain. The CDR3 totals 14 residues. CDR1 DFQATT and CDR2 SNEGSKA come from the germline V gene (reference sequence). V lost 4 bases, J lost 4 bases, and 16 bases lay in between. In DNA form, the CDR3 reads TGCAGTGCTACCCCAACCAGGATCCCAGAGACCCAGTACTTC. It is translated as CSATPTRIPETQYF.

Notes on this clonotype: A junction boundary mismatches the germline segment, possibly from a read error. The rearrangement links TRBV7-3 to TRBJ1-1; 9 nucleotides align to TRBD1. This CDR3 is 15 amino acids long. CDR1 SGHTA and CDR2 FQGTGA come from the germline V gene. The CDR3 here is CASSTGQGRGTEVFF. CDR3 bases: TGTGCCAGCAGCACTGGACAGGGGAGAGGTACTGAAGTTTTCTTT.

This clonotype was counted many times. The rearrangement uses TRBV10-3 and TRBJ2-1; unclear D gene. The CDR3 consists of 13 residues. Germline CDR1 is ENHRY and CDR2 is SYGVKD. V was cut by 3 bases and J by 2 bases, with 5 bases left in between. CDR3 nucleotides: TGTGCCATCAGTGACTCACCCTACAATGAGCAGTTCTTC. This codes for CAISDSPYNEQFF.

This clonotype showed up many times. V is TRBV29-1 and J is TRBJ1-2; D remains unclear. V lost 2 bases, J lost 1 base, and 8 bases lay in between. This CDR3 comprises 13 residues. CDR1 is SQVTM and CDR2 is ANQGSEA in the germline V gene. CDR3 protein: CSVEQTFNYGYTF. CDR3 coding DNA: TGCAGCGTTGAACAGACTTTTAACTATGGCTACACCTTC.

In DNA form, the CDR3 reads TGTGCCAGCAGTTACGACAGGGGACGTGGTTACGAGCAGTACTTC. This translates into CASSYDRGRGYEQYF. The V call is TRBV6-5, the J call TRBJ2-7; TRBD1 matches at 8 bases. Germline CDR1 and CDR2: MNHEY and SVGAGI. The CDR3 contains 15 residues. Trimming took 2 bases from V and 4 from J; bases not matched to a gene: 7.

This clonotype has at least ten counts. CDR3: CASSALADLTDTQYF. The CDR3 coding sequence is TGTGCCAGCAGCGCGCTAGCGGACCTCACAGATACGCAGTATTTT. The V gene is TRBV25-1, the J gene TRBJ2-3, with 7 bases fitting TRBD2. Losses at the gene ends were 6 bases for V and 2 bases for J; bases not matched to a gene: 8. The CDR3 extends over 15 amino acids. Germline lookup yields CDR1 MGHDK and CDR2 SYGVNS.

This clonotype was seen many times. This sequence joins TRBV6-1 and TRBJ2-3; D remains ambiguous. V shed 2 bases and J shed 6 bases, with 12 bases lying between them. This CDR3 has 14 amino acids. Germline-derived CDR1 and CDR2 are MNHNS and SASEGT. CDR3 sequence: CASSETHLRDTQYF. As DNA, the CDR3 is TGTGCCAGCAGTGAAACCCACCTCAGGGATACGCAGTATTTT.

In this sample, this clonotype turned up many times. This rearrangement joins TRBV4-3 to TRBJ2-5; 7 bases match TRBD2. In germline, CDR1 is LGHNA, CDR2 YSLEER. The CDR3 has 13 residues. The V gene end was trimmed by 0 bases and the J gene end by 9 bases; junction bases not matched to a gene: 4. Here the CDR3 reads CASSQDRGEAQYF. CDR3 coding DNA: TGCGCCAGCAGCCAAGATCGGGGGGAAGCCCAGTACTTC.

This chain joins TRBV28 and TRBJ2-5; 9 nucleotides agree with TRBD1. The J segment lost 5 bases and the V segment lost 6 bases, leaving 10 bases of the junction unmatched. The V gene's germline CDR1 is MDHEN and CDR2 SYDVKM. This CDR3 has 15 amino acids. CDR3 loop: CASRVPGQGSETQYF. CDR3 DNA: TGTGCCAGCAGAGTACCGGGACAGGGCTCGGAGACCCAGTACTTC.

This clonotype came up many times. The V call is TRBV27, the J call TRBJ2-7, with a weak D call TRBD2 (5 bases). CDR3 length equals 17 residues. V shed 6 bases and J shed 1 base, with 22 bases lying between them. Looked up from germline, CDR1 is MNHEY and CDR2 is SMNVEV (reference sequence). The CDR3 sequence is CASSLRRAVERSYEQYF. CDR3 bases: TGTGCCAGCAGCCTTCGGCGAGCCGTCGAGCGGTCCTACGAGCAGTACTTC.

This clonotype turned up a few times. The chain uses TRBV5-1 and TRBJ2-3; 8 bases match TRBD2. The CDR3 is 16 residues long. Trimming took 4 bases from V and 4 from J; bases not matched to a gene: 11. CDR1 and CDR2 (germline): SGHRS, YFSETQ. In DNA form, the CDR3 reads TGCGCCAGCAGCATGGGGGGGACGACTAGCGCAGATACGCAGTATTTT. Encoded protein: CASSMGGTTSADTQYF.

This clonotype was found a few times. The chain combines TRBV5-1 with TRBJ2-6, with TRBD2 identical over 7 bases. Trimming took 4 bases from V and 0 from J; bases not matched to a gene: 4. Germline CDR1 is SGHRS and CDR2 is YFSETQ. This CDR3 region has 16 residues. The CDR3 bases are TGCGCCAGCAGCGTCCTAGCGGCCTCTGGGGCCAACGTCCTGACTTTC. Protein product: CASSVLAASGANVLTF.

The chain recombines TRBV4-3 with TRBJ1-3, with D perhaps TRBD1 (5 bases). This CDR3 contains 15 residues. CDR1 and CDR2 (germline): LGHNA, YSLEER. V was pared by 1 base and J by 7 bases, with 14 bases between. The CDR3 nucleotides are TGCGCCAGCAGCCAAGCGCGGGGCCGGGAGAACACCATATATTTT. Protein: CASSQARGRENTIYF.